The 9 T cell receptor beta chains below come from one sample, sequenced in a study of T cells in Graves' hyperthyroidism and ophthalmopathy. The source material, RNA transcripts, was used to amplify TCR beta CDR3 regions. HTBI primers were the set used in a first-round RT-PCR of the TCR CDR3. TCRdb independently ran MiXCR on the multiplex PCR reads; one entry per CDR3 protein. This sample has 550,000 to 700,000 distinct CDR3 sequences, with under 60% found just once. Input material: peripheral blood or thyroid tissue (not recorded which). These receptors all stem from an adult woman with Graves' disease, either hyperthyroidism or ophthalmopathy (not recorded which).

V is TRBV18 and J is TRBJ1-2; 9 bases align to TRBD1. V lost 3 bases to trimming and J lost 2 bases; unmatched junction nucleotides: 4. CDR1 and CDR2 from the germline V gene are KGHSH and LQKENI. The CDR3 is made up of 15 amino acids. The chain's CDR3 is CASSPDRGANYGYTF. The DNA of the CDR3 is TGTGCCAGCTCACCCGACAGGGGGGCGAACTATGGCTACACCTTC. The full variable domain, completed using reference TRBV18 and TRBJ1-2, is NAGVMQNPRHLVRRRGQEARLRCSPMKGHSHVYWYRQLPEEGLKFMVYLQKENIIDESGMPKERFSAEFPKEGPSILRIQQVVRGDSAAYFCASSPDRGANYGYTFGSGTRLTVV.

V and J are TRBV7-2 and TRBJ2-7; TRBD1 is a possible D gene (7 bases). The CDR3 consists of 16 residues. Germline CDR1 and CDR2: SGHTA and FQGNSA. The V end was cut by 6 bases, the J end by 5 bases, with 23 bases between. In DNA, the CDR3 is TGTGCCAGCAGTCTCCACCTGAGCAGGGGGAGGAACGAGCAGTACTTC. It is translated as CASSLHLSRGRNEQYF.

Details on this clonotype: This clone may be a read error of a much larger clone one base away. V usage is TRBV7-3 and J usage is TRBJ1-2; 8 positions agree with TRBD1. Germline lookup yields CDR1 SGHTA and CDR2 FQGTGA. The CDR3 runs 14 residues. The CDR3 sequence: CAGSLGTGEVGYTF. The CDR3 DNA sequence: TGTGCCGGCAGCTTGGGGACAGGAGAAGTTGGCTACACCTTC.

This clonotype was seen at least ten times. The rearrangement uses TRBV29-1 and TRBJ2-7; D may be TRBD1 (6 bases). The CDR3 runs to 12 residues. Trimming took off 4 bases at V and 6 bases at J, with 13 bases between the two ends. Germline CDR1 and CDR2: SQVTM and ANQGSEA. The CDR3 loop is CSVGGQLGEQYF. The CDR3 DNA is TGCAGCGTTGGGGGGCAGCTTGGCGAGCAGTACTTC.

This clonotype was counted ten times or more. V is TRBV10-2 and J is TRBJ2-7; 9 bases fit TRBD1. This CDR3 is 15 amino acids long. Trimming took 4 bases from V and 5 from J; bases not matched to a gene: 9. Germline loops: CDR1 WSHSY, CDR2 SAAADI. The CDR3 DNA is TGCGCCAGCAGTGGGAGCGGGACAGGGATCGACGAGCAGTACTTC. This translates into CASSGSGTGIDEQYF.

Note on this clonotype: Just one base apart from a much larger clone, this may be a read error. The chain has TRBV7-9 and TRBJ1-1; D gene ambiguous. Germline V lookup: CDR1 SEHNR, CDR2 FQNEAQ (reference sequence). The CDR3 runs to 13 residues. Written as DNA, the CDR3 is TGTGTCAGCAGCTTTATACCGTCCACTGAAGCTTTCTTT. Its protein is CVSSFIPSTEAFF.

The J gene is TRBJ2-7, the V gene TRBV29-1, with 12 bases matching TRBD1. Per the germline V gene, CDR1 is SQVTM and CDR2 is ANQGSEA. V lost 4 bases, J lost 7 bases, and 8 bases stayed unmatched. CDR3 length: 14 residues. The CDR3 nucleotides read TGCAGCGTTGCGCCGGGGACAGGGGGCGGGGAGCAGTACTTC. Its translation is CSVAPGTGGGEQYF.

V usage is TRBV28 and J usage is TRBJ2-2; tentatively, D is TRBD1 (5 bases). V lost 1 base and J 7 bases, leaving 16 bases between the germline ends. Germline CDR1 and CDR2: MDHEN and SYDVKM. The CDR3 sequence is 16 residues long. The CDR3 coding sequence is TGTGCCAGCAGTTTATTGAGCCAGGGAACGGACGGGGAGCTGTTTTTT. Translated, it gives CASSLLSQGTDGELFF.

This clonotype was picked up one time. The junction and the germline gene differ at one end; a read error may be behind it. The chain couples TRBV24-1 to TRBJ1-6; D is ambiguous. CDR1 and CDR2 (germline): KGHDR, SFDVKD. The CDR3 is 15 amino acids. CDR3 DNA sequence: TGTGCCAGCAGTGATTTGATGGGATATAATTCACCCCTCCACTTT. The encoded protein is CASSDLMGYNSPLHF.